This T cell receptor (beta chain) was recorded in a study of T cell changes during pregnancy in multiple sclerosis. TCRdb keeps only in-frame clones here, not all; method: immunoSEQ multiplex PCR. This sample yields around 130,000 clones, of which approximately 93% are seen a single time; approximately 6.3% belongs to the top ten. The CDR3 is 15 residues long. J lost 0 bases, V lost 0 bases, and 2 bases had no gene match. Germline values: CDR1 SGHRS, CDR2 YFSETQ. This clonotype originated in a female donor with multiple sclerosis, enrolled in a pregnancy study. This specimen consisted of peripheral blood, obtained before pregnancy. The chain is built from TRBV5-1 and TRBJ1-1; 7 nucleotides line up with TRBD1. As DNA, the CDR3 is TGCGCCAGCAGCTTGGGGACAGGCTTGAACACTGAAGCTTTCTTT. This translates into CASSLGTGLNTEAFF.